The rows below give T cell receptor beta chains drawn from one sample of a study of T-cell memory formation after mild COVID-19. Using its own MiXCR run on the 5' RACE reads, TCRdb lists one record per CDR3 protein. The data hold more than 250,000 distinct CDR3 sequences, with more than 15% observed a single time. The material sequenced was PBMCs or a T cell subset sorted from them (not recorded which). These receptors were collected from a man younger than 35 who had mild COVID-19 (a few samples of this study predate the infection). Cell type and time point are not known. Both conserved end residues are part of each CDR3. A D gene is named only where the DNA matches it firmly.

j_call | cdr3_length | v_call | d_call | cdr3_aa
TRBJ2-5 | 15 | TRBV20-1 | TRBD2 | CSASRSGGGLETQYF
TRBJ1-1 | 14 | TRBV4-3 | NA | CASSQDPGDTEAFF
TRBJ1-5 | 14 | TRBV12-3/TRBV12-4 | NA | CASSLMDRNQPQHF
TRBJ2-1 | 17 | TRBV7-2 | NA | CASSPKVRGRSYNEQFF
TRBJ2-2 | 14 | TRBV5-1 | NA | CASHVNTNTGELFF
TRBJ1-1 | 17 | TRBV7-3 | NA | CASSLTPLVGGGTEAFF
TRBJ2-6 | 17 | TRBV5-4 | TRBD1 | CASSPGDRVNGANVLTF
TRBJ1-1 | 13 | TRBV19 | NA | CASSRHLNTEAFF
TRBJ2-5 | 14 | TRBV5-1 | NA | CASSLGAVQETQYF
TRBJ2-5 | 14 | TRBV20-1 | NA | CSARSYQAGETQYF
TRBJ1-5 | 16 | TRBV11-1 | NA | CASSLGSGGPNQPQHF
TRBJ1-1 | 12 | TRBV5-1 | NA | CASSLRGREAFF
TRBJ2-1 | 14 | TRBV2 | NA | CASTSGEIYNEQFF
TRBJ2-1 | 14 | TRBV27 | NA | CASSQGSRVNEQFF
TRBJ1-1 | 15 | TRBV4-1 | TRBD1 | CASSHSKSEGASAFF
TRBJ2-3 | 14 | TRBV5-1 | NA | CASRPGQITDTQYF
TRBJ1-6 | 16 | TRBV5-1 | TRBD1 | CASSLPEQGYNSPLHF
TRBJ2-3 | 15 | TRBV5-1 | NA | CASRLPAKMSDTQYF
TRBJ1-2 | 16 | TRBV12-5 | TRBD1 | CASALRTGQTNYGYTF
TRBJ1-5 | 13 | TRBV10-2 | NA | CASSGALGQPQHF
TRBJ2-7 | 13 | TRBV6-1 | NA | CASRENSFYEQYF
TRBJ1-4 | 14 | TRBV6-5 | NA | CASSYSHGNEKLFF
TRBJ1-2 | 13 | TRBV6-5 | TRBD1 | CASRGQGDYGYTF
TRBJ2-1 | 13 | TRBV11-2 | NA | CASSRNGPDEQFF
TRBJ1-1 | 15 | TRBV4-2 | TRBD1 | CASSHNTGGGTEAFF
TRBJ2-1 | 14 | TRBV6-6 | NA | CASSYLVSPNEQFF
TRBJ1-5 | 14 | TRBV18 | TRBD1 | CASSGTGENQPQHF
TRBJ2-1 | 13 | TRBV4-1 | NA | CASSLPRGHEQFF
TRBJ2-3 | 15 | TRBV7-3 | NA | CASSLIGGLTDTQYF
TRBJ1-4 | 16 | TRBV5-1 | NA | CASSLTRVRMNEKLFF
TRBJ1-4 | 15 | TRBV9 | NA | CASSLGTRQNEKLFF
TRBJ2-1 | 21 | TRBV7-2 | TRBD2 | CASSLEHPWTSGGGFLDEQFF
TRBJ1-4 | 15 | TRBV6-2/TRBV6-3 | NA | CASSYVGRIGEKLFF
TRBJ2-7 | 13 | TRBV7-3 | NA | CASSQGEFHEQYF
TRBJ2-5 | 11 | TRBV20-1 | NA | CRIRAGETQYF
TRBJ2-1 | 15 | TRBV4-3 | TRBD1 | CASSQAGGPPLGQFF
TRBJ1-2 | 13 | TRBV5-1 | NA | CASSLSGAGGYTF
TRBJ1-5 | 12 | TRBV2 | NA | CASSEGGQPQHF
TRBJ1-1 | 13 | TRBV7-2 | TRBD1 | CASSLETGVAAFF
TRBJ2-7 | 15 | TRBV4-3 | NA | CASSQDWRESYEQYF
TRBJ1-2 | 12 | TRBV7-2 | NA | CASSPPWVGYTF
TRBJ2-1 | 13 | TRBV6-6 | NA | CASSFTGYNEQFF
TRBJ2-3 | 12 | TRBV6-5 | NA | CASSYVGDTQYF
TRBJ2-7 | 14 | TRBV9 | NA | CASSVSGLTYEQYF